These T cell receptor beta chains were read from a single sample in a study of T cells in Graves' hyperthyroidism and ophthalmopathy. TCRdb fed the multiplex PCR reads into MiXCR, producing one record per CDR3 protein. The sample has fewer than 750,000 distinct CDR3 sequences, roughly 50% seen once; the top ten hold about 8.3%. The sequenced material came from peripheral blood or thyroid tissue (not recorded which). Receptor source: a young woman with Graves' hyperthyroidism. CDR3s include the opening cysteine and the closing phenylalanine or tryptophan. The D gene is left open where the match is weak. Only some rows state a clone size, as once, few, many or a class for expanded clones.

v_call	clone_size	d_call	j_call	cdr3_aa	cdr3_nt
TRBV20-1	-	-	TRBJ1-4	CSARAFTSYNEKLFF	TGCAGTGCTAGAGCGTTTACCTCCTACAATGAAAAACTGTTTTTT
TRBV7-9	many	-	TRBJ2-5	CASSSRQPREETQYF	TGTGCCAGCAGCTCCCGACAGCCCCGGGAAGAGACCCAGTACTTC
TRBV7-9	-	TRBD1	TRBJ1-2	CASSFRVSGQGYTF	TGTGCCAGCAGCTTTCGAGTCTCGGGACAGGGCTACACCTTC
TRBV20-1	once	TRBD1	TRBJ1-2	CSARTGRSGYTF	TGCAGTGCAAGGACAGGGAGATCTGGCTACACCTTC
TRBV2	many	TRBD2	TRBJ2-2	CASSPIGLAGVELFF	TGTGCCAGCAGTCCTATCGGACTAGCGGGAGTGGAGCTGTTTTTT
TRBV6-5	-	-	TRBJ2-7	CASSLSPRENTYEQYF	TGTGCCAGCAGTTTATCCCCCCGGGAGAATACTTACGAGCAGTACTTC
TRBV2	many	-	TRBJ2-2	CASLFEGLSGELFF	TGTGCCAGCCTTTTTGAGGGATTATCCGGGGAGCTGTTTTTT
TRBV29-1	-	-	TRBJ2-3	CSVDSDRSEADTQYF	TGCAGCGTTGACTCTGACAGGTCCGAAGCAGATACGCAGTATTTT
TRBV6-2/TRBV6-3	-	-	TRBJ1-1	CASSYFEYTEAFF	TGTGCCAGCAGTTACTTCGAGTACACTGAAGCTTTCTTT
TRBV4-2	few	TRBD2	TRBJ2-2	CASSQSGLAGETTWGGELFF	TGTGCCAGCAGCCAGTCGGGACTAGCGGGAGAGACCACGTGGGGCGGGGAGCTGTTTTTT
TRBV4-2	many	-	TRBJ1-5	CASSQVSPNGRGRFGFQPQHF	TGTGCCAGCAGCCAAGTATCCCCGAACGGAAGAGGGAGATTTGGGTTTCAGCCCCAGCATTTT
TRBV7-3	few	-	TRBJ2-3	CASSLDRWTDTQYF	TGTGCCAGCAGCTTAGACAGGTGGACAGATACGCAGTATTTT
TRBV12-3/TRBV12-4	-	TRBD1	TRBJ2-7	CASSRAGGYERYF	TGTGCCAGCAGCCGGGCAGGGGGCTACGAGCGGTACTTC
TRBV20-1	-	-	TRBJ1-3	CSSGGAGYTIYF	TGCAGTTCCGGAGGGGCTGGCTACACCATATATTTT
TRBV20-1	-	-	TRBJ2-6	CSAGKPGDNVLTF	TGCAGTGCTGGAAAACCAGGGGACAACGTCCTGACTTTC
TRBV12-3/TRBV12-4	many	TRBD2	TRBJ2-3	CASSLIVTSGTDTQYF	TGTGCCAGCAGTTTAATTGTGACTAGCGGCACAGATACGCAGTATTTT
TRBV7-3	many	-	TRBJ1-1	CASAVGTNTEAFF	TGTGCCAGCGCCGTCGGGACAAACACTGAAGCTTTCTTT
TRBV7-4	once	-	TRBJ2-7	CASSPVGCHEQYF	TGTGCCAGCAGCCCGGTGGGTTGCCATGAGCAGTACTTC
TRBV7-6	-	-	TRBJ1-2	CASSLELGYTF	TGTGCCAGCAGCCTGGAGTTGGGCTACACCTTC
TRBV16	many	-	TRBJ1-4	CASSEVVRGKLFF	TGTGCCAGCAGCGAAGTGGTTAGAGGAAAACTGTTTTTT
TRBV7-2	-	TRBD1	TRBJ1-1	CASSLTGPTNTEAFF	TGTGCCAGCAGCCTGACAGGGCCTACGAACACTGAAGCTTTCTTT
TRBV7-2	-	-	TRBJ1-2	CASSFTTYGERGGYTF	TGTGCCAGCAGCTTCACCACGTACGGGGAGAGAGGGGGCTACACCTTC
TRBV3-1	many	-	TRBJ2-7	CASSQEGGDEQYF	TGTGCCAGCAGCCAAGAAGGGGGAGACGAGCAGTACTTC
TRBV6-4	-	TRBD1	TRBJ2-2	CASSARDRGLDTGELFF	TGTGCCAGCAGTGCTAGAGACAGGGGGCTAGACACCGGGGAGCTGTTTTTT
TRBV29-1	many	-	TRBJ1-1	CSVRPGAAEAFF	TGCAGCGTGAGGCCGGGGGCCGCTGAAGCTTTCTTT
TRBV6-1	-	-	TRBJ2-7	CATGGGYEQYF	TGTGCCACCGGGGGCGGATACGAGCAGTACTTC
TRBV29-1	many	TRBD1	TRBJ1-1	CSVKGAGHTEAFF	TGCAGCGTGAAGGGGGCGGGTCACACTGAAGCTTTCTTT
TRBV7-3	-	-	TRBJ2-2	CASRSPGRRDGELFF	TGTGCCAGCAGGTCTCCGGGGCGGCGAGACGGGGAGCTGTTTTTT
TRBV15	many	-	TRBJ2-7	CATSRDRQNYEQYF	TGTGCCACCAGCAGAGATAGACAAAACTACGAGCAGTACTTC
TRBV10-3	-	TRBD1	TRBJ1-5	CAISESSGGTGELYSNQPQHF	TGTGCCATCAGTGAGTCGTCAGGGGGCACCGGGGAGCTGTATAGCAATCAGCCCCAGCATTTT
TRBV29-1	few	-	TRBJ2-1	CSGPSSGSEQFF	TGCAGCGGCCCCTCCTCCGGGAGTGAGCAGTTCTTC
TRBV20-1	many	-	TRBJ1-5	CSASRPQNQPQHF	TGCAGTGCGAGTAGGCCCCAAAATCAGCCCCAGCATTTT
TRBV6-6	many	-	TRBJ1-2	CASSYRQKHYGYTF	TGTGCCAGCAGTTACCGCCAAAAGCACTATGGCTACACCTTC
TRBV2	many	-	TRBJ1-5	CASSVGGWPQHF	TGTGCCAGCAGTGTAGGGGGATGGCCCCAGCATTTT
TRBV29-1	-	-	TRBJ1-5	CSLVSGRDQPQHF	TGCAGCTTAGTTTCCGGGAGGGATCAGCCCCAGCATTTT
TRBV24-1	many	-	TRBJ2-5	CATSPARTAQETQYF	TGTGCCACTTCCCCCGCCCGGACGGCTCAAGAGACCCAGTACTTC
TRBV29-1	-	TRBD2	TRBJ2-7	CSVEDRTSGTTGELYF	TGCAGCGTTGAAGATCGGACTAGCGGGACCACCGGGGAGCTGTACTTC
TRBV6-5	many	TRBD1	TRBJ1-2	CASSYLQGSYGYTF	TGTGCCAGCAGTTACCTACAGGGGAGCTATGGCTACACCTTC
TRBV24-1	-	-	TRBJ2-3	CATSDPWGTDTQYF	TGTGCCACCAGTGATCCGTGGGGCACAGATACGCAGTATTTT
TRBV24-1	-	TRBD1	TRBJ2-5	CATGTGGRRETQYF	TGTGCCACCGGGACAGGGGGGAGACGGGAGACCCAGTACTTC
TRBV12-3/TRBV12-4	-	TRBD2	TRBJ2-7	CASSPTSGLTYEQYF	TGTGCCAGCAGTCCCACTAGCGGGCTAACCTACGAGCAGTACTTC
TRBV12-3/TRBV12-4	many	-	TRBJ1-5	CASTKAGNSNQPQHF	TGTGCCAGCACCAAAGCCGGGAATAGCAATCAGCCCCAGCATTTT
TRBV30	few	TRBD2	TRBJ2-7	CAWSTSAYEQYF	TGTGCCTGGAGCACTAGCGCTTACGAGCAGTACTTC
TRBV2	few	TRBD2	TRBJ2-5	CASSFGAGLAGQETQYF	TGTGCCAGCAGCTTCGGGGCAGGACTAGCGGGACAAGAGACCCAGTACTTC
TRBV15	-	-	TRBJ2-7	CATSRDRGNAEQYF	TGTGCCACCAGCAGAGATCGCGGGAACGCCGAGCAGTACTTC